The 10 T cell receptor beta chains presented below share a single source sample, sequenced in a study of T-cell memory formation after mild COVID-19. A single record per CDR3 protein comes from TCRdb applying MiXCR to the 5' RACE reads. The sample has 110,000 to 150,000 distinct CDR3 sequences; approximately 25% are singletons. Sequencing was carried out using PBMCs or a T cell subset sorted from them (not recorded which). All receptors derive from an adult woman who had mild COVID-19 (a few samples of this study predate the infection). Cell type and time point are not known.

This sequence joins TRBV7-9 and TRBJ2-1; D uncertain. The CDR3 is 15 residues long. The germline CDR1 and CDR2 sequences are SEHNR and FQNEAQ (reference sequence). Deletions cut 1 base from V and 7 bases from J, with 14 bases between. The CDR3 sequence is CASSLVNSLTNEQFF. In nucleotides, the CDR3 is TGTGCCAGCAGCTTAGTTAACTCTCTTACTAATGAGCAGTTCTTC.

This clonotype turned up a few times. The chain uses TRBV20-1 and TRBJ2-3; 8 bases line up with TRBD2. The CDR3 is 15 residues long. V gave up 6 bases and J gave up 3 bases; unmatched junction bases: 11. Germline loops: CDR1 DFQATT, CDR2 SNEGSKA (reference sequence). CDR3 bases: TGCAGTGCGAGCGTGAGCGGGAGAACTACAGATACGCAGTATTTT. Protein sequence: CSASVSGRTTDTQYF.

This clonotype was seen more than once but under ten times. The CDR3 is CASSPAQRSYEQYF. CDR3 nucleotides: TGTGCCAGCTCACCAGCACAGCGGTCCTACGAGCAGTACTTC. This chain connects TRBV18 to TRBJ2-7; maybe TRBD2 (5 bases). From germline, CDR1 is KGHSH and CDR2 LQKENI. The CDR3 runs 14 residues. With 2 bases removed from V and 1 base from J, the gap between germline ends came to 9 bases.

This clonotype was seen a handful of times. The chain has TRBV9 and TRBJ2-1; 7 nucleotides agree with TRBD1. The length of the CDR3 is 18 residues. The germline CDR1 and CDR2 sequences are SGDLS and YYNGEE. Trimming at V came to 0 bases and at J to 4 bases, leaving 13 bases not matched to a gene. CDR3 bases: TGTGCCAGCAGCGTAGTGTCTGGGACAGAGTATCCTTACAATGAGCAGTTCTTC. Translation: CASSVVSGTEYPYNEQFF.

The rearrangement links TRBV7-9 to TRBJ1-1; 8 nucleotides line up with TRBD1. This CDR3 region has 15 residues. The germline V gene has CDR1 SEHNR and CDR2 FQNEAQ (reference sequence). The J segment lost 4 bases and the V segment lost 5 bases, leaving 9 bases of the junction unmatched. CDR3 sequence: CASSPDRGVLTEAFF. The CDR3 nucleotides are TGTGCCAGCAGCCCCGACAGGGGCGTGCTCACTGAAGCTTTCTTT. Supplemented by reference TRBV7-9 and TRBJ1-1, the full variable domain reads DTGVSQNPRHKITKRGQNVTFRCDPISEHNRLYWYRQTLGQGPEFLTYFQNEAQLEKSRLLSDRFSAERPKGSFSTLEIQRTEQGDSAMYLCASSPDRGVLTEAFFGQGTRLTVV.

This clonotype has just a few counts. The chain combines TRBV24-1 with TRBJ2-1, with TRBD1 matching 8 bases. V was pared by 4 bases and J by 5 bases, with 9 bases of the junction left unmatched. CDR1 KGHDR and CDR2 SFDVKD come from the germline V gene. There are 16 residues in the CDR3. The CDR3 region has the DNA TGTGCCACCAGTGACGTCGGACAGGGAACGGACAATGAGCAGTTCTTC. This sequence encodes CATSDVGQGTDNEQFF.

The V and J genes are TRBV7-3 and TRBJ2-7; tentatively, D is TRBD2 (6 bases). CDR1 is SGHTA, CDR2 FQGTGA, per germline. The CDR3 is made up of 15 amino acids. Trimming cost V 3 bases and J 6 bases, with 18 bases left between them. The CDR3 nucleotides are TGTGCCAGCAGCTTCCGGGACTCTCCCCTTGGCGAGCAGTACTTC. Amino acids: CASSFRDSPLGEQYF.

V usage is TRBV9 and J usage is TRBJ2-3, with 8 bases matching TRBD1. Germline V gene sequence: CDR1 SGDLS, CDR2 YYNGEE. This CDR3 spans 14 amino acids. Germline trimming cut 3 bases from V and 4 bases from J; bases unmatched to any gene: 4. In nucleotides, the CDR3 is TGTGCCAGCAGCGGACGGACAGGGCCAGATACGCAGTATTTT. Residues: CASSGRTGPDTQYF.

Only a few counts were recorded for this clonotype. This rearrangement joins TRBV28 to TRBJ2-7; D is perhaps TRBD1 or TRBD2 (5 bases each). The CDR3 runs 15 residues. CDR1 and CDR2 (germline): MDHEN, SYDVKM. V lost 3 bases to trimming and J lost 0 bases, with 12 bases between them. The CDR3 spells CASSFLKGPSYEQYF. The CDR3 coding sequence is TGTGCCAGCAGTTTCTTGAAGGGACCCTCCTACGAGCAGTACTTC. Full variable domain (missing parts from reference TRBV28 and TRBJ2-7): DVKVTQSSRYLVKRTGEKVFLECVQDMDHENMFWYRQDPGLGLRLIYFSYDVKMKEKGDIPEGYSVSREKKERFSLILESASTNQTSMYLCASSFLKGPSYEQYFGPGTRLTVT.

CDR3 in DNA: TGTGCCAGCAGCTCGATCGAGGGGGTCCTTGAAGCTTTCTTT. Its protein is CASSSIEGVLEAFF. This chain links TRBV7-9 with TRBJ1-1; D possibly corresponds to TRBD1 (6 bases). The V gene's germline CDR1 is SEHNR and CDR2 FQNEAQ (reference sequence). The CDR3 sequence is 14 residues long. Trimming left V 4 bases short and J 7 bases short, with 16 bases between. Together with reference TRBV7-9 and TRBJ1-1, the CDR3 gives the full variable domain: DTGVSQNPRHKITKRGQNVTFRCDPISEHNRLYWYRQTLGQGPEFLTYFQNEAQLEKSRLLSDRFSAERPKGSFSTLEIQRTEQGDSAMYLCASSSIEGVLEAFFGQGTRLTVV.